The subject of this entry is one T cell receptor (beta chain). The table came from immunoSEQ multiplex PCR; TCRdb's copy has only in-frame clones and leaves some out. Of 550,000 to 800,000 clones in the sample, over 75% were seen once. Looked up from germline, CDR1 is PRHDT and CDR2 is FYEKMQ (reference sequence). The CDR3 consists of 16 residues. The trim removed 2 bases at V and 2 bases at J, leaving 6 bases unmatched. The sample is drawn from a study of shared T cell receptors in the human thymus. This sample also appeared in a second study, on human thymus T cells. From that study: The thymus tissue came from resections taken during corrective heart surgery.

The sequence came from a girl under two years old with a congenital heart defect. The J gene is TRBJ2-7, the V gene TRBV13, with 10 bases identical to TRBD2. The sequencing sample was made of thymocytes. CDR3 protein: CASSLTSGASPYEQYF. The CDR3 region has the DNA TGTGCCAGCAGCTTAACTAGCGGGGCTTCACCCTACGAGCAGTACTTC.